This TCR beta chain was captured in a study of neoadjuvant anti-PD-1 for oral cavity cancer. Study summary: Around day 43, patients without progression received a fourth nivolumab dose before surgery.

Trimming cost V 3 bases and J 8 bases, with 14 bases left between them. The CDR3 has 14 amino acids. Germline CDR1 KGHSH, CDR2 LQKENI. The protocol was immunoSEQ multiplex PCR, while the TCRdb copy is restricted to in-frame clones and leaves out a portion. The sample holds under 9,500 clones, about 66% seen once. The sequenced sample was tumor tissue, obtained before nivolumab (anti-PD-1) treatment. The origin of this receptor is a person between 40 and 79 years old with oral cavity squamous cell carcinoma. The chain has TRBV18 and TRBJ1-3; unclear D gene. The CDR3 DNA is TGTGCCAGCTCACCCCTCGGAATCGAGGACACCATATATTTT. This codes for CASSPLGIEDTIYF.